This T cell receptor (beta chain) is drawn from a study of cytomegalovirus exposure and HLA in healthy donors. The germline gives CDR1 SGHRS, CDR2 YFSETQ. The CDR3 totals 14 residues. The V and J ends lost 0 bases and 0 bases respectively, with 6 bases between them. PCR amplification relied on 60 Vbeta primers (plus 13 Jbeta primers). Assay used: immunoSEQ multiplex PCR; TCRdb lists only in-frame clones, some missing. The sample shows approximately 190,000 clones, 81% of them seen only once. Sequenced material: PBMCs. This TCR was recovered from a man in his fifties in good health and CMV-seronegative. The chain is built from TRBV5-1 and TRBJ1-1, with D unclear. The CDR3 loop is CASSLAWLNTEAFF. The CDR3 DNA reads TGCGCCAGCAGCTTGGCTTGGCTGAACACTGAAGCTTTCTTT.